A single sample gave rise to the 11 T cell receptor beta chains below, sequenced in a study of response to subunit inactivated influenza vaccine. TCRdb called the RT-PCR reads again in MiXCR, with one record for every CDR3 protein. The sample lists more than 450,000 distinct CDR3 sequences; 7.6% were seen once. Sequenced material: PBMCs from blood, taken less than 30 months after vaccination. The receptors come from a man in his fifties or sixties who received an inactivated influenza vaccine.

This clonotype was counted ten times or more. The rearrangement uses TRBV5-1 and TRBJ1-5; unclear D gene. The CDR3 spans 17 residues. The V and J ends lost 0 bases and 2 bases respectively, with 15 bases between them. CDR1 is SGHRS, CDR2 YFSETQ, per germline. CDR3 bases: TGCGCCAGCAGCTTGGTTGGGAGGGTTCGTGGCAATCAGCCCCAGCATTTT. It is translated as CASSLVGRVRGNQPQHF.

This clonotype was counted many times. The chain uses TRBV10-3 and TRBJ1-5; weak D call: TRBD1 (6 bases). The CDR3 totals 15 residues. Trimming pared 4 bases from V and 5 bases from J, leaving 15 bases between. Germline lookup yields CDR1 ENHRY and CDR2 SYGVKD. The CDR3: CAISGGGRGDQPQHF. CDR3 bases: TGTGCCATCAGTGGGGGCGGCAGGGGCGATCAGCCCCAGCATTTT.

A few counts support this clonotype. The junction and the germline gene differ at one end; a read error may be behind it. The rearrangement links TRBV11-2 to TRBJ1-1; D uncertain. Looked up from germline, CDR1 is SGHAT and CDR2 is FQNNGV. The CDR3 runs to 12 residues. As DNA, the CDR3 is TGTGCCAGCAGCCACTCGTCGTCTGAGGCTTTCTTT. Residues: CASSHSSSEAFF.

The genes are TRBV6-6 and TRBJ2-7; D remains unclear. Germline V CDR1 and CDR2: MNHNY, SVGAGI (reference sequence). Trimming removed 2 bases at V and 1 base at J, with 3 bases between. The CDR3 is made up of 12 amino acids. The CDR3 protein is CASSYKSYEQYF. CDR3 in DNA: TGTGCCAGCAGTTACAAGTCCTACGAGCAGTACTTC.

CDR3 bases: TGTGCCAGTCGTCCTAGCGGGAGGGCGAACACCGGGGAGCTGTTTTTT. Translating it yields CASRPSGRANTGELFF. The chain is built from TRBV19 and TRBJ2-2, with 12 bases that match TRBD2. The germline V gene encodes CDR1 LNHDA and CDR2 SQIVND (reference sequence). The length of the CDR3 is 16 residues. The trim removed 8 bases at V and 0 bases at J, leaving 4 bases unmatched.

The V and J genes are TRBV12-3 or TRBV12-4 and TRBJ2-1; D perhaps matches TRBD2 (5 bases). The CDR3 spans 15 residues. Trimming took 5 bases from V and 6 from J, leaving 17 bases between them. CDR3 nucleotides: TGTGCCAGCAGTCCGGGCGGGCGGTTAATCAATGAGCAGTTCTTC. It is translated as CASSPGGRLINEQFF.

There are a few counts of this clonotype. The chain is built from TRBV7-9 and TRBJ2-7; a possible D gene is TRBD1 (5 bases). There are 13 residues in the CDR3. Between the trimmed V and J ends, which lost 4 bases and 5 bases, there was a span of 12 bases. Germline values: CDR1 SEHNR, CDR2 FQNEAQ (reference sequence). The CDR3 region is CASSSSGNHEQYF. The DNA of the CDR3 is TGTGCCAGCAGCTCTTCAGGGAACCACGAGCAGTACTTC.

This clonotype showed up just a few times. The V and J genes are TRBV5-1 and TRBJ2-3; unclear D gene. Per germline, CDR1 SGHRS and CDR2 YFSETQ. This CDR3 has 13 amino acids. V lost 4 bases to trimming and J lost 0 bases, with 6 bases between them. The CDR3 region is CASSARSTDTQYF. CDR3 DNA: TGCGCCAGCAGCGCCAGAAGCACAGATACGCAGTATTTT.

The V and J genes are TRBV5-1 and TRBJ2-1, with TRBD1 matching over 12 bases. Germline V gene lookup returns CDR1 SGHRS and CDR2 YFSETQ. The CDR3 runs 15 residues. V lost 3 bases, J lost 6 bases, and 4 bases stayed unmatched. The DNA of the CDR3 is TGCGCCAGCAGCTCCCGGGACAGGGGGCTCAATGAGCAGTTCTTC. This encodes CASSSRDRGLNEQFF.

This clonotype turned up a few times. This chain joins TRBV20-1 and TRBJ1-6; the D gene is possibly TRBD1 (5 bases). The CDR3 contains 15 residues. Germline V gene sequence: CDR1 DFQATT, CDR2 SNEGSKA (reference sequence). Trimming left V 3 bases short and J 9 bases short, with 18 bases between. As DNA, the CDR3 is TGCAGTGCTAGGTCCGGGCCCAGGGACCGTTCACCCCTCCACTTT. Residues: CSARSGPRDRSPLHF.

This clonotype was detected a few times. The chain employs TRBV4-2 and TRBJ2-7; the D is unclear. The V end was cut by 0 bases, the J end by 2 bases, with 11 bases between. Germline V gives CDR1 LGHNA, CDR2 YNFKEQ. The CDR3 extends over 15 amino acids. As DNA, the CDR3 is TGTGCCAGCAGCCAAGAACCGGCTAACCCCTACGAGCAGTACTTC. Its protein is CASSQEPANPYEQYF.